The T cell receptor beta chain under discussion was sequenced for a study of blood T cells in healthy people across ages. Primers used in a second PCR of about 7 to 12 cycles were a sample-barcoded 5' primer and a J-beta primer mix. TCRdb called the 5' RACE reads again in MiXCR, with one record for every CDR3 protein. There are around 2 million distinct CDR3 sequences in the sample; around 42% occur only once, and under 25% lies in the top ten. The CDR3 is made up of 15 amino acids. V was pared by 5 bases and J by 1 base, with 5 bases of the junction left unmatched. Germline assignment: CDR1 MNHNY and CDR2 SVGAGI (reference sequence). This clonotype was counted many times.

This chain joins TRBV6-6 and TRBJ2-1; 7 nucleotides align to TRBD1. This sequence was found in a human donor in good health. The sequenced material came from blood. The CDR3 loop is CASSTSGGSYNEQFF. In DNA, the CDR3 is TGTGCCAGCAGTACGTCAGGGGGTTCCTACAATGAGCAGTTCTTC.